This T cell receptor beta chain was obtained from a study of blood T cell repertoires in COVID-19. Per the original data handling: Amplification of reference gene primers provided the estimated nucleated cell counts. Produced via immunoSEQ multiplex PCR; TCRdb's table is partial and in-frame only. The V and J calls and clone size are taken from that table; D and trimming were inferred from the DNA. The sample lists roughly 330,000 clones, 87% occurring once. CDR3 length: 12 residues. From germline, CDR1 is SGDLS and CDR2 YYNGEE. The germline V and J ends were trimmed by 1 base and 3 bases, with 3 bases remaining between them. Participant ages covered roughly 18 to 89 years across about 25 US areas. Symptom resolution, clearance, or two negative PCRs marked the recovered donors of Cohort 3.

The material sequenced was PBMCs or T cells enriched from blood (not recorded which). The sequence was obtained from a woman between 25 and 40 years old who had recovered from COVID-19. The chain carries TRBV9 and TRBJ2-3; no clear D gene. For the CDR3, the DNA is TGTGCCAGCAGCGTACAGACAGATACGCAGTATTTT. It yields the protein CASSVQTDTQYF.